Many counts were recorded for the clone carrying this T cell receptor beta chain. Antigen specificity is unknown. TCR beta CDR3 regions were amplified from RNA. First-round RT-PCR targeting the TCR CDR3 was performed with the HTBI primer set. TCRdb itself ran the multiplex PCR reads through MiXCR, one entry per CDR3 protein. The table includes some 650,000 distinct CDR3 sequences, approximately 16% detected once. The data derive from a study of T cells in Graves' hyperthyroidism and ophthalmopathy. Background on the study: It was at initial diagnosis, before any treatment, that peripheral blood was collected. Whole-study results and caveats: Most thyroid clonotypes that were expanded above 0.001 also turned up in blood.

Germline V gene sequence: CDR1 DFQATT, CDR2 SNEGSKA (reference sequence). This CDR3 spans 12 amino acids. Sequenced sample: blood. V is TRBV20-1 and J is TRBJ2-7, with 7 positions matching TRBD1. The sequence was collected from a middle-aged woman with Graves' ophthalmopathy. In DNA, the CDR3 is TGCAGAACAGGGGACAGCGACCCAGAGCAGTACTTC. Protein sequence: CRTGDSDPEQYF.